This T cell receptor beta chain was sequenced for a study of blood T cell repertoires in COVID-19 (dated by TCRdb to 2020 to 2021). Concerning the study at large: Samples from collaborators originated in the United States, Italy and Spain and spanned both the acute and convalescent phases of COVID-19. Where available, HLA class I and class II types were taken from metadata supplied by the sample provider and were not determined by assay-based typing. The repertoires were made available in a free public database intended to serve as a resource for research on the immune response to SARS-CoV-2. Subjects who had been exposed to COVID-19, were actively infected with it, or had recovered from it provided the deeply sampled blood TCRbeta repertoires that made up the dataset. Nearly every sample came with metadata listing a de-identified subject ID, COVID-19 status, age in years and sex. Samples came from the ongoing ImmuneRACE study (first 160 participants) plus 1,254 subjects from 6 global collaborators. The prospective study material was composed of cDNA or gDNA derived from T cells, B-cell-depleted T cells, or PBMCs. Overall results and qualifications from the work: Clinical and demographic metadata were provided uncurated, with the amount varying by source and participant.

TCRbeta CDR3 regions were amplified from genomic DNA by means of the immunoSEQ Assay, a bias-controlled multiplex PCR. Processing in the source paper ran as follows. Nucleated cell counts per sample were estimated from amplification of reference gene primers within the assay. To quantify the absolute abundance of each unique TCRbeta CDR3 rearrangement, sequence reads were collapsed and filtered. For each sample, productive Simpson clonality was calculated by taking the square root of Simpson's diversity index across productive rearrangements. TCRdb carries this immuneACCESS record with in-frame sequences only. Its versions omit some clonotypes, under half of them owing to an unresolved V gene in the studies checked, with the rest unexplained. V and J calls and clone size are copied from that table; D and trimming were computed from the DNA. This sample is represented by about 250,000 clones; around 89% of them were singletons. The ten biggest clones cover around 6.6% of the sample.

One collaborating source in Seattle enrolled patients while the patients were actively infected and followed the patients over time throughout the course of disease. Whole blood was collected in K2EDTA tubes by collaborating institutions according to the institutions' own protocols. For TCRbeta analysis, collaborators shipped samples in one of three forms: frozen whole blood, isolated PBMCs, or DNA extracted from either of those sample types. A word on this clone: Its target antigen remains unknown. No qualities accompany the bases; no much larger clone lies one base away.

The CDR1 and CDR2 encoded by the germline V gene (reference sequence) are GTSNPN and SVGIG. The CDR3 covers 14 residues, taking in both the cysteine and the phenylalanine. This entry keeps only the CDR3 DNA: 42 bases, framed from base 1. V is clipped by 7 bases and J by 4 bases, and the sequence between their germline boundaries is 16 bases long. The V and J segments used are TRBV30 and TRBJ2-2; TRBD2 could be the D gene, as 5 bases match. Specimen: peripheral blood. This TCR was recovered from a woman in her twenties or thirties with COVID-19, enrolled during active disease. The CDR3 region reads CASLSDGGTGELFF. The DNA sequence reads TGTGCCTCCCTCAGCGATGGAGGCACCGGGGAGCTGTTTTTT.